This TCR beta chain is from a study of post-analysis software for immune sequencing data. Study-wide context: Both relapsing-remitting and secondary progressive multiple sclerosis featured among the disease courses, as did progressive-relapsing multiple sclerosis.

General study findings and limits: Patients carried five TRBV segments more frequently than controls did, and TRBV5-6, TRBV5-1 and TRBV20-1 were among them.

This clonotype was detected a few times. What it binds is not known. The library was made from cDNA and included unique molecular identifiers. Hundreds of thousands of cDNA molecules came from around 1 to 10 million T cells. A single record per CDR3 protein comes from TCRdb applying MiXCR to the PCR reads. This sample has 750,000 to 950,000 distinct CDR3 sequences, with 53% found just once. Germline values: CDR1 MNHNY, CDR2 SVGAGI (reference sequence). The CDR3 sequence is 14 residues long. The V and J ends lost 4 bases and 5 bases, in that order; junction bases with no gene match: 5. V and J are TRBV6-6 and TRBJ2-5, with 9 nucleotides matching TRBD1. The receptor was isolated from a girl aged 5 to 17 with multiple sclerosis. The material sequenced was blood. The CDR3 is CASSSDRGEETQYF. CDR3 nucleotides: TGTGCCAGCAGTTCCGACAGGGGGGAGGAGACCCAGTACTTC.